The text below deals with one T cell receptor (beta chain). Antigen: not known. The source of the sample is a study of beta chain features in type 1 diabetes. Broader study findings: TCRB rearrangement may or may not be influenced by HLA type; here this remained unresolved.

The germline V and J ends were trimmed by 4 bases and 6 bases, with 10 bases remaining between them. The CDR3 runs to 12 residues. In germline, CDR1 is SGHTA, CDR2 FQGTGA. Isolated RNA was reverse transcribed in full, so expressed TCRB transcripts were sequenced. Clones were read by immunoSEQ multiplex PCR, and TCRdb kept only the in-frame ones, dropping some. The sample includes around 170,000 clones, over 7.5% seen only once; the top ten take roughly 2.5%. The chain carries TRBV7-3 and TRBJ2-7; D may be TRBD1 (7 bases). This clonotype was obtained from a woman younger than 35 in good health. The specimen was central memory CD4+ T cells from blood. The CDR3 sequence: CASSSGGSEQYF. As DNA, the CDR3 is TGTGCCAGCAGCTCAGGGGGGTCCGAGCAGTACTTC.